Here is one T cell receptor (beta chain) with its context. The antigen it recognizes is unknown. Base qualities are missing; no much larger clone stands one base away. This sample is part of a study of shared clonotypes between healthy human individuals (dated by TCRdb to about 2020). Describing the broader study: The cohort included a few men and two women between 18 and 49 years of age. For each donor, three plates each were used for CD4 naive and CD4 memory, two plates were used for CD8 naive, and one plate was used for CD8 memory. To estimate repertoire size and how much clonotypes are shared between individuals, the study performed deep sequencing of blood TCR repertoires from roughly five healthy adults. Libraries were prepared and TCR repertoires were sequenced by different laboratories using diverse techniques, in order to increase sequencing depth and limit assay-specific biases. Per donor, leukapheresis produced somewhere between about 0.9 and 10 billion PBMCs. Summary of the overall study and its limitations: Pairwise subsampling led to the expectation that sequencing depth would affect the degree of clonotype sharing among donors. The small number of donors limited the genetic and exposure-history diversity represented. Roughly 5% of naive CD4, 3% to 4% of naive CD8, approximately 2.2% of memory CD4, and 0.35% to 0.5% of memory CD8 clonotypes were shared across four donors. Sampling was restricted to blood, and TCR repertoires in tissues likely differ from the TCR repertoires found in blood. Clonotypes shared by all four sorted-subset donors showed higher generation probabilities than non-shared clonotypes. Even with the large sequencing depth, rarefaction of the sorted-subset datasets indicated that sequencing was incomplete. Naive subsets generally had larger estimated clonotype richness than memory subsets did.

Using the deep immunoSEQ assay, TCR CDR3 regions were amplified from genomic DNA by multiplex PCR. Extracted genomic DNA from each cell subset was spread evenly across all wells of several immunoSEQ 96-well plates, with each plate serving as a replicate. For sorted subsets, each replicate PCR was loaded with 200 ng genomic DNA, equivalent to 30,000 or so T cell genomes. Purified libraries were quantified with a Qubit 3.0 fluorometer, sized on a Bioanalyzer 2100, and re-quantified with the KAPA Library Quantification kit. A separate single-read 150-cycle Illumina NextSeq 550 flow cell was used to sequence each immunoSEQ 96-well plate. On the authors' methods: Because only junctional sequences without quality scores were contained in the immunoSEQ output, filtering matching that applied to full-length reads could not be performed. To assign V/J genes and CDR3, sequences were annotated against IMGT germline references using PyIR, a Python wrapper for IgBLAST v1.9. Reads were removed for weak V/J assignments (E-value above 1e-6), missing CDR3, stop codons, out-of-frame junctions, or ambiguous translated residues. V3J clonotypes were defined as sequences sharing the same inferred V gene, J gene, and CDR3 amino acid sequence. Percentage overlap between repertoires was computed as shared unique clonotypes divided by the size of the smaller repertoire. Richness of each repertoire was evaluated using RTK rarefaction, the Chao1 estimator, and Recon v2.1 estimates of unobserved clonotypes. Generation probabilities for all TCRbeta clonotypes obtained by the gDNA method from several donors were computed using OLGA. This is the immuneACCESS table as TCRdb keeps it, with only in-frame sequences that have V and J called. A part of the clones is gone; compared with another copy, unresolved V genes explain less than half, and the rest is unexplained. V, J and clone size were drawn from that table, and D and trimming were deduced from the DNA. This sample has about 320,000 clones in its table, and over 75% of those were observed once. Roughly 15% of the sample is taken by the ten largest.

CDR1 SGDLS and CDR2 YYNGEE were looked up in the germline V gene. The CDR3 covers 13 residues, taking in both the cysteine and the phenylalanine. Here the CDR3 DNA is all that survives: 39 bases in frame from base 1. V and J are trimmed by 0 bases and 7 bases, and the gene matches miss 3 bases of the junction. The donors were healthy, HIV-negative adults with no recently reported acute infections or vaccinations. Every donor was a Caucasian adult residing in Nashville, Tennessee, USA. The CD8 memory samples were a combination of magnetically selected CD45RO+ cells and CCR7-negative CD45RA+ effector memory (TemRA) cells. Blood was collected by leukapheresis, and PBMCs were isolated by Ficoll-Histopaque density gradient centrifugation and then cryopreserved in liquid nitrogen vapor phase. Analytical flow cytometry was used to check the purity and quantity of every magnetically sorted T cell population. Genomic DNA was isolated from every sorted fraction and measured by UV absorbance on a Nanodrop 2000c.

In this chain, TRBV9 is recombined with TRBJ1-1; 7 of the junction bases match TRBD1. Sample: memory CD8+ T cells sorted from blood. The cell subset or site tag for this specimen amounts to: CD45RO+ cells pooled with CCR7-negative TemRA cells. The receptor's source is a man younger than 35 in good health. The nucleotides are TGTGCCAGCAGCGTAGCGGGACAGAGTGAAGCTTTCTTT. The encoded protein is CASSVAGQSEAFF.